This TCR beta chain was documented in a study of spatial heterogeneity in lung cancer. Study results and limitations: Tumor TCRs that were ubiquitous and expanded showed up in blood more at resection than follow-up.

Time point defined: sample taken at primary tumor resection. Sequencing covered unsorted whole RNA taken from tumor, nontumor lung or frozen PBMC. The study tagged each TCR cDNA molecule with a unique molecular identifier. From the 5' RACE reads, TCRdb called clonotypes with MiXCR, one entry per CDR3 protein. The table has 4,000 or so distinct CDR3 sequences, roughly 8% seen once. Germline CDR1 and CDR2: SGHTS and YDEGEE. After removal of 0 bases from V and 2 bases from J, the junction contained 2 bases not matched to a gene. The CDR3 has 14 residues. By sample share, this clonotype is medium-sized. Antigen specificity is unknown.

The source of this sequence is a female donor with early-stage non-small cell lung cancer. The input for sequencing was PBMCs, taken at surgery. This sequence joins TRBV5-8 and TRBJ2-7, with 7 bases that match TRBD1. The CDR3: CASSLGDSAYEQYF. CDR3 DNA sequence: TGTGCCAGCAGCTTGGGGGACAGTGCCTACGAGCAGTACTTC.